Described below is a single TCR beta chain sequence and its context. This clonotype was picked up a small number of times. Its binding antigen is unknown. No much larger clone exists at a distance of one base, and base qualities are not known. The data originate from a study of identical twins (dated by TCRdb to about 2016). About the investigation overall: The study deep-sequenced TCR alpha and beta repertoires from monozygotic twins, unrelated adults of various ages and cord blood to test whether fetal clonotypes persist. To rule out contamination, replicate twin experiments were performed at different times with different library preparation protocols. General conclusions and limits of the study: Zero-insertion analyses could be partly confounded by invariant T cells such as MAIT and iNKT, although diverse VJ usage argued against such confounding for most clonotypes. Fewer insertions were carried by abundant cord blood beta clonotypes; a weaker similar trend was observed in young adult naive repertoires, while no such trend was observed in memory repertoires. Because the same donors could not be followed over many years, the conclusions depended on cross-sectional statistical analysis. Excess twin sharing in beta out-of-frame sequences was weaker because fewer shared sequences lowered the signal-to-noise ratio. Out-of-frame TCR alpha sequences shared between twins showed an excess of low generation-probability sequences compared with coincidental sharing between unrelated individuals. In monozygotic twins, recombination models systematically underestimated out-of-frame TCR alpha sharing, but the models matched the sharing seen between unrelated individuals.

Library method: 5' RACE. Reads for this sample came from an Illumina HiSeq 2000. Template switching introduced a universal primer binding site; the final cDNA contained a unique molecular identifier, enabling accurate counting of TCR cDNA molecules. First-strand cDNA for TCR alpha and beta chains was synthesized from specific primers in the conserved constant-segment region. Each cDNA library was double barcoded, with a SMART-Mk sample barcode plus Illumina barcodes, to control for contamination. TruSeq adapter sequences, together with Illumina sample barcodes, were added in two successive PCR steps. TCR alpha and beta cDNA libraries were sequenced on the Illumina HiSeq platform with custom primers. As for the original processing: Unique molecular identifiers were extracted from raw reads with MiGEC, and CDR3 positions were determined with MiXCR. For each individual, recombination models were inferred using an EM algorithm with the repgenHMM and IGoR tools. The tcR package in R was used for shared clonotype analysis, with sharing normalized by the product of cloneset sizes. Out-of-frame nonproductive sequences were analyzed to study raw recombination free of thymic and clonal selection effects. In-frame beta chains were kept once TCRdb had trimmed the public reads at Q25 with fastp and called clones with MiXCR. Every distinct CDR3 protein forms one entry, paired with its most common genes and DNA. These V and J calls rely on TCRdb rather than the paper's analysis. In this sample the table shows 500,000 to 550,000 distinct CDR3 sequences, around 20% of which occur a single time. The ten largest clones add up to approximately 0.48% of the sample.

Every donor in the study was a healthy Caucasian. The twin cohort comprised three pairs of female monozygotic twins, all aged about 18 to 29 years. CD4+ and CD8+ T cell populations were isolated with positive isolation kits from Invitrogen. The sample also formed part of further work on yellow fever vaccine responses in identical twins. That second report states: The authors reported that the T cell response to vaccination in identical twins appeared partly convergent and partly personalized. In the study, vaccine-responding T cell clones were precisely tracked in identical twins.

Sequenced sample: CD4+ T cells sorted from blood. The sequence derives from a woman between 18 and 29 years old in good health.

The nucleotides are TGTGCCAGTAGTCGCGACAGGGGAGGACTGTTGGTCAATGAGCAGTTCTTC. It specifies CASSRDRGGLLVNEQFF. Recombination joined TRBV19 with TRBJ2-1; the central 8 bases match TRBD1. Unmatched junction bases come to 15, with V trimmed by 5 bases and J by 6 bases. Taken from the germline V gene (reference sequence), the CDR1 and CDR2 loops are LNHDA and SQIVND. The CDR3 covers 17 residues, taking in both the cysteine and the phenylalanine. The sequence is cut down to CDR3 DNA, 51 bases in frame from base 1.